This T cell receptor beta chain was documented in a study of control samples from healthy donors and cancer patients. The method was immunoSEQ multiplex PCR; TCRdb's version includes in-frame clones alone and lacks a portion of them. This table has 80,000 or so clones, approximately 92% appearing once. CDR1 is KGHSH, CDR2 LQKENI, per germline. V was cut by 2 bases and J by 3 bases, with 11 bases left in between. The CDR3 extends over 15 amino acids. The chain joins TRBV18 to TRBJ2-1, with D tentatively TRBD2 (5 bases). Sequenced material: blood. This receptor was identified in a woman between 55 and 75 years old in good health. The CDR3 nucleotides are TGTGCCAGCTCACCAAACCGGGATAGCTACAATGAGCAGTTCTTC. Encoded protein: CASSPNRDSYNEQFF.